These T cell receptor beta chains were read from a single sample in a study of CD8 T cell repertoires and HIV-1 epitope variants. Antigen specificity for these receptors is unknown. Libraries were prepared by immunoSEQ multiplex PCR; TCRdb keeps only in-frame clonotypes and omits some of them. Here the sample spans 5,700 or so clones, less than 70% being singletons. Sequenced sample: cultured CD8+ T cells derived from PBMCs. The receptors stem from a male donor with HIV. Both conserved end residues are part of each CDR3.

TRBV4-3,CASSQDRYEQYF
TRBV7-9,CASSPRRGGTEAFF
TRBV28,CASSLPINEQFF
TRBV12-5,CASGRGDTEAFF
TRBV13,CASSLPGGETQYF
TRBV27,CASSDTGLDEQFF
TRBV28,CASSLVVGLAGGGEQFF
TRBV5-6,CASSLTGTDTQYF
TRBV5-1,CASSATGWNEQFF
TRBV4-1,CASSQGPTTGNTEAFF
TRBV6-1,CASMESSYEQYF